Listed below are T cell receptor beta chains from one sample, sequenced in a study of T cell responses to AZD1222 COVID-19 vaccine. Sequencing used immunoSEQ multiplex PCR; TCRdb keeps in-frame clones, though not all of them. The data hold some 140,000 clones, with just under 95% observed a single time. Here the sequenced sample was peripheral blood, taken 28 days after the second AZD1222 dose. The receptors here all came from an adult who received the AZD1222 COVID-19 vaccine. The CDR3 runs from the conserved cysteine through the conserved F or W. Each record gives: D gene, clone size, CDR3 length, J gene, V gene, CDR3 protein. D genes are given only for firm matches. Expanded clones get a size class; other rows say once, few or many, or leave the size out.

. . 11 TRBJ1-2 TRBV30 CAWSSRGAYTF
TRBD2 . 15 TRBJ2-3 TRBV13 CASSPLAGVSDTQYF
. . 14 TRBJ1-1 TRBV5-4 CASSSRNGDTEAFF
. . 12 TRBJ1-2 TRBV5-6 CASSLVHYGYTF
. . 12 TRBJ2-5 TRBV21-1 CASSNSGETQYF
. . 15 TRBJ1-5 TRBV19 CASSIVKGYPQPQHF
TRBD1 . 14 TRBJ1-1 TRBV9 CASSVVTGKGGAFF
. . 16 TRBJ2-4 TRBV7-2 CASSLDLGVSKNIQYF
. . 15 TRBJ1-4 TRBV18 CASSQAGLPNEKLFF
. few 14 TRBJ1-1 TRBV11-2 CASSLLTSDTEAFF
. . 10 TRBJ1-1 TRBV7-9 CASEAGGAFF
. once 16 TRBJ2-1 TRBV7-2 CASSPIGTVTSNEQFF
. . 14 TRBJ1-2 TRBV28 CASRHALAGYGYTF
. . 14 TRBJ1-2 TRBV3-1/TRBV3-2 CASSQEGRDYGYTF
. . 15 TRBJ2-4 TRBV5-1 CASSWGAGTKNIQYF
. . 12 TRBJ2-1 TRBV14 CASSPSLNEQFF
. . 14 TRBJ1-2 TRBV7-9 CASSLVMDHYGYTF
. . 13 TRBJ1-5 TRBV30 CAWSKGGDQPQHF
. few 14 TRBJ1-2 TRBV5-1 CASRNLGGNYGYTF
TRBD1 . 15 TRBJ1-5 TRBV24-1 CATSDRGQGNQPQHF
. . 13 TRBJ1-1 TRBV10-3 CAISETMNTEAFF
TRBD2 . 16 TRBJ2-5 TRBV5-4 CASSLATGGVKETQYF
. . 13 TRBJ1-2 TRBV5-1 CASSLGGSNGYTF
. . 13 TRBJ2-7 TRBV19 CASSTGLGYEQYF
. . 16 TRBJ2-3 TRBV4-3 CASSPTRVSLTDTQYF
. . 13 TRBJ1-5 TRBV30 CAWGSGQNQPQHF
TRBD2 . 15 TRBJ2-5 TRBV3-1/TRBV3-2 CASSLRGGRQETQYF
. . 14 TRBJ1-2 TRBV6-4 CASSDPRQKYGYTF
TRBD2 . 15 TRBJ2-7 TRBV20-1 CSASLGGASSYEQYF
. once 13 TRBJ1-2 TRBV7-9 CASSLGSKYGYTF
. . 15 TRBJ2-1 TRBV7-3 CASSLGGASYNEQFF
. . 10 TRBJ1-1 TRBV6-5 CAAGQYEAFF
TRBD1 once 16 TRBJ2-1 TRBV4-3 CASSHSLGTGGNEQFF
. . 13 TRBJ2-5 TRBV5-1 CASSSEPKETQYF
. . 15 TRBJ2-7 TRBV18 CASSAQGHSSYEQYF
TRBD1 . 15 TRBJ1-3 TRBV18 CASSPDRGWGNTIYF
TRBD1 few 15 TRBJ1-5 TRBV30 CAWTKTGQGTRPQHF
. . 12 TRBJ1-6 TRBV28 CASSLLVSPLHF
. . 15 TRBJ1-1 TRBV5-6 CASSLFVIGGSEAFF
. . 14 TRBJ1-4 TRBV4-1 CASSQGPHGEKLFF
. . 14 TRBJ1-1 TRBV11-3 CASSQGGGRIQAFF
. . 13 TRBJ1-3 TRBV12-3/TRBV12-4 CASVQDIGNTIYF
. . 14 TRBJ2-1 TRBV4-2 CASSQGSSYNEQFF
. . 12 TRBJ1-1 TRBV29-1 CSVHRWYTEAFF
. . 16 TRBJ1-1 TRBV25-1 CASSEFGEGVGQRAFF
. . 14 TRBJ1-4 TRBV19 CASSDGRGGEKLFF